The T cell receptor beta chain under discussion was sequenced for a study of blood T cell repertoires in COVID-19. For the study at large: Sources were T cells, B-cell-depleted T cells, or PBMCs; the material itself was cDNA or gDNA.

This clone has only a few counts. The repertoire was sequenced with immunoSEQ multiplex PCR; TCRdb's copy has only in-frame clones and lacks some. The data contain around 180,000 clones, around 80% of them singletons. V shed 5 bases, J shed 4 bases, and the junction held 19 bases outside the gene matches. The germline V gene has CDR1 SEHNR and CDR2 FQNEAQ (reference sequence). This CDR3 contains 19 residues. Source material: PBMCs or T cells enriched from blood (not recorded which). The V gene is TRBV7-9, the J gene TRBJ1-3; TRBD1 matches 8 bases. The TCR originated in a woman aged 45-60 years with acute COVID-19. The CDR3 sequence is CASSQGGTGLRFGGNTIYF. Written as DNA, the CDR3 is TGTGCCAGCAGCCAAGGGGGGACAGGTCTCCGCTTCGGGGGAAACACCATATATTTT.